This passage covers 20 T cell receptor beta chains from one sample sequenced in a study of cytomegalovirus exposure and HLA in healthy donors. The PCR ran on 60 Vbeta and 13 Jbeta primers. TCRdb's table, derived via immunoSEQ multiplex PCR, lists solely in-frame clones and lacks some. Of approximately 170,000 clones detected, approximately 81% appear once; the ten largest clones hold approximately 2.3%. Sequencing was performed on PBMCs. These receptors were taken from a male donor in good health and CMV-seronegative.

CDR3 sequence reads: CASSDEDTQYF. In DNA, the CDR3 is TGTGCCAGCAGTGACGAGGATACGCAGTATTTT. The chain has TRBV2 and TRBJ2-3; D gene ambiguous. Germline V gives CDR1 SNHLY, CDR2 FYNNEI. With 3 bases removed from V and 6 bases from J, the gap between germline ends came to 4 bases. This CDR3 contains 11 residues.

The chain joins TRBV27 to TRBJ1-5, with 7 bases aligning to TRBD1. The CDR3 extends over 15 amino acids. Germline V CDR1 and CDR2: MNHEY, SMNVEV (reference sequence). Unmatched junction bases numbered 9, after V lost 6 bases and J lost 4 bases. For the CDR3, the DNA is TGTGCCAGCAGGAGATTGGGGACAGCGAATCAGCCCCAGCATTTT. Protein sequence: CASRRLGTANQPQHF.

This clone was picked up one time. The chain has TRBV5-1 and TRBJ2-5; 8 bases line up with TRBD1. After removal of 4 bases from V and 0 bases from J, the junction contained 17 bases not matched to a gene. Germline V CDR1 and CDR2: SGHRS, YFSETQ. This CDR3 region has 19 residues. CDR3 nucleotides: TGCGCCAGCAGCATGGGCTCCGGGACAGGCCTTTCGTACCAAGAGACCCAGTACTTC. Protein: CASSMGSGTGLSYQETQYF.

This chain connects TRBV6-5 to TRBJ1-4; TRBD1 matches 7 bases. The CDR3 is made up of 15 amino acids. Unmatched junction bases numbered 7, after V lost 6 bases and J lost 3 bases. Germline V gene sequence: CDR1 MNHEY, CDR2 SVGAGI. CDR3 DNA sequence: TGTGCCAGCAGACCCACAGGGGACCCTAATGAAAAACTGTTTTTT. Translation: CASRPTGDPNEKLFF.

The gene calls are TRBV5-8 and TRBJ2-7; D ambiguous. V was clipped by 4 bases and J by 4 bases, with 15 bases between them. Germline V gene lookup returns CDR1 SGHTS and CDR2 YDEGEE. The CDR3 sequence is 14 residues long. The CDR3 protein is CASSVAGFQYEQYF. The CDR3 nucleotides are TGTGCCAGCAGCGTGGCCGGGTTCCAATACGAGCAGTACTTC.

V and J are TRBV4-1 and TRBJ2-7; 8 positions match TRBD1. This CDR3 has 15 residues. Germline CDR1 reads MGHRA; CDR2 reads YSYEKL. The junction had 7 bases not matched to a gene; V was cut back by 0 bases and J by 6 bases. CDR3 DNA sequence: TGCGCCAGCAGCCAAGAATCAGGGGGCCGTCTCGAGCAGTACTTC. Translating gives CASSQESGGRLEQYF.

This chain connects TRBV6-5 to TRBJ2-1, with a possible D match to TRBD2 (6 bases). Trimming shortened V by 8 bases and J by 4 bases, and 9 bases separated the two germline ends. The CDR3 is 12 amino acids. CDR1 is MNHEY and CDR2 is SVGAGI in the germline V gene. The CDR3 loop reads CASGRGYNEQFF. The CDR3 DNA reads TGTGCCAGCGGGCGGGGATACAATGAGCAGTTCTTC.

J is TRBJ2-5 and V is TRBV7-6; 11 bases are shared with TRBD1. The better agreement between TRBJ2-7 and the DNA end casts doubt on the J call. CDR1 SGHVS and CDR2 FNYEAQ come from the germline V gene. The CDR3 has 15 residues. The CDR3 region is CASSLGGQGGYEQYF. CDR3 bases: TGTGCCAGCAGCTTGGGGGGACAGGGGGGTTACGAGCAGTACTTC.

V is TRBV5-4 and J is TRBJ2-7; the match to TRBD1 covers 7 bases. In germline, CDR1 is SGHNT, CDR2 YYREEE (reference sequence). CDR3 length: 14 amino acids. Unmatched junction bases numbered 9, after V lost 4 bases and J lost 5 bases. CDR3 loop: CASSRRQGADEQYF. CDR3 DNA sequence: TGTGCCAGCAGCCGTCGACAGGGAGCCGACGAGCAGTACTTC. Drawing the rest from reference TRBV5-4 and TRBJ2-7, the complete variable domain is ETGVTQSPTHLIKTRGQQVTLRCSSQSGHNTVSWYQQALGQGPQFIFQYYREEENGRGNFPPRFSGLQFPNYSSELNVNALELDDSALYLCASSRRQGADEQYFGPGTRLTVT.

The V call is TRBV28, the J call TRBJ1-4; D ambiguous. The CDR3 is 15 amino acids. Looked up from germline, CDR1 is MDHEN and CDR2 is SYDVKM. Trimming stripped 3 bases from V and 1 base from J, with 9 bases between. The CDR3: CASSFVAGTNEKLFF. CDR3 DNA sequence: TGTGCCAGCAGTTTTGTGGCTGGAACTAATGAAAAACTGTTTTTT.

The genes are TRBV30 and TRBJ2-5; D uncertain. Germline V gives CDR1 GTSNPN, CDR2 SVGIG (reference sequence). The CDR3 loop spans 13 amino acids. Trimming removed 1 base from V and 3 bases from J, with 9 bases in between. As DNA, the CDR3 is TGTGCCTGGAGTGCGCTAGAGAAAGAGACCCAGTACTTC. Translating it yields CAWSALEKETQYF.

This clone was counted between two and nine times. The V gene is TRBV4-2, the J gene TRBJ2-3, with D possibly being TRBD2 (5 bases). Trimming removed 4 bases from V and 5 bases from J, with 10 bases in between. CDR3 size: 13 residues. Germline V lookup: CDR1 LGHNA, CDR2 YNFKEQ. The CDR3: CASSLQRGDTQYF. The CDR3 bases are TGTGCCAGCAGCCTCCAACGGGGAGATACGCAGTATTTT.

Written as DNA, the CDR3 is TGTGCCAGCAGAGTTCGGGCGGCAGGGAACTATGGCTACACCTTC. Translating it yields CASRVRAAGNYGYTF. The chain employs TRBV27 and TRBJ1-2; possible D gene TRBD1, 5 bases. The germline CDR1 and CDR2 sequences are MNHEY and SMNVEV (reference sequence). V lost 6 bases to trimming and J lost 2 bases, with 16 bases between them. This CDR3 contains 15 residues.

The CDR3 reads CASSFTAGEDNEQFF. The CDR3 DNA reads TGTGCCAGCAGTTTTACTGCGGGAGAGGACAATGAGCAGTTCTTC. The chain has TRBV27 and TRBJ2-1; 7 nucleotides agree with TRBD2. Trimming took 3 bases from V and 5 from J; bases not matched to a gene: 7. CDR1 and CDR2 from the germline V gene are MNHEY and SMNVEV (reference sequence). This CDR3 contains 15 residues.

The CDR3 bases are TGTGCCAGCAGCTATTCTAGCCTCACCGGGGAGCTGTTTTTT. It encodes CASSYSSLTGELFF. The V call is TRBV7-2, the J call TRBJ2-2; a weak D match, TRBD2 (5 bases). CDR3 size: 14 residues. V gave up 4 bases and J gave up 4 bases, with 10 bases separating them. The germline gives CDR1 SGHTA, CDR2 FQGNSA.

This clone came up once. The CDR3 spells CASSLGPVRMEANYGYTF. The CDR3 DNA sequence: TGTGCCAGCAGCTTAGGCCCGGTCAGGATGGAAGCTAACTATGGCTACACCTTC. The chain recombines TRBV13 with TRBJ1-2; no firm D call. Germline V gene sequence: CDR1 PRHDT, CDR2 FYEKMQ (reference sequence). V was pared by 0 bases and J by 0 bases, with 17 bases between. The CDR3 length is 18 residues.

This rearrangement joins TRBV13 to TRBJ2-7, with 10 bases lining up with TRBD2. CDR3 size: 16 residues. Germline V gene sequence: CDR1 PRHDT, CDR2 FYEKMQ (reference sequence). After removal of 1 base from V and 2 bases from J, the junction contained 5 bases not matched to a gene. This chain's CDR3 is CASSLAVAGGPYEQYF. The CDR3 nucleotides read TGTGCCAGCAGCTTAGCGGTAGCGGGGGGACCCTACGAGCAGTACTTC. The full variable domain, with the rest looked up from reference TRBV13 and TRBJ2-7, is AAGVIQSPRHLIKEKRETATLKCYPIPRHDTVYWYQQGPGQDPQFLISFYEKMQSDKGSIPDRFSAQQFSDYHSELNMSSLELGDSALYFCASSLAVAGGPYEQYFGPGTRLTVT.

The chain joins TRBV7-3 to TRBJ2-5; 9 nucleotides align to TRBD2. The trim removed 1 base at V and 4 bases at J, leaving 7 bases unmatched. Germline CDR1 reads SGHTA; CDR2 reads FQGTGA. The CDR3 contains 16 residues. CDR3 sequence reads: CASSLSGGGAGETQYF. The CDR3 DNA is TGTGCCAGCAGCTTAAGCGGCGGGGGGGCCGGAGAGACCCAGTACTTC.

V usage is TRBV2 and J usage is TRBJ2-1; 9 positions match TRBD2. Germline trimming cut 5 bases from V and 8 bases from J; bases unmatched to any gene: 13. Germline loops: CDR1 SNHLY, CDR2 FYNNEI. The CDR3 runs to 16 residues. DNA for the CDR3: TGTGCCAGCAGTAATCTAGCGGGGAACGTACAATATGAGCAGTTCTTC. The encoded protein is CASSNLAGNVQYEQFF.

The V and J genes are TRBV4-1 and TRBJ2-5; possibly TRBD1 for D (6 bases). The CDR3 sequence is 15 residues long. From germline, CDR1 is MGHRA and CDR2 YSYEKL. V was trimmed by 3 bases and J by 4 bases, leaving 15 bases between them. The CDR3 DNA reads as TGCGCCAGCAGCCAGGACCCAGGGGTGGGAGAGACCCAGTACTTC. Encoded protein: CASSQDPGVGETQYF.